This TCR beta chain derives from a study of blood T cells in healthy people across ages. Study-level results: Compared with aged donors, long-lived donors showed fewer expanded clones, suggesting selection. Researchers said unsorted PBMCs prevented a conclusive naive versus antigen-experienced comparison.

It was with a sample-barcoded 5' primer and a J-beta primer mix that a second PCR of about 7 to 12 cycles was run. The template-switch adaptor, which had 12 random nucleotides, put a tag on each cDNA molecule. Every individual sample yielded 2.5 million or more paired-end reads (each containing CDR3). Each CDR3 protein gets one entry after TCRdb re-called the 5' RACE reads with MiXCR. The sample includes about a million distinct CDR3 sequences, about 48% seen only once; the top ten take around an eighth. CDR1 and CDR2 from the germline V gene are KGHSH and LQKENI. Trimming at V came to 0 bases and at J to 6 bases, leaving 3 bases not matched to a gene. This CDR3 is 16 amino acids long. Regarding this clonotype: Antigen: not known.

Sequencing used blood. The receptor was isolated from a man aged 30 to 45 in good health. V and J are TRBV18 and TRBJ2-1, with 12 bases matching TRBD1. In nucleotides, the CDR3 is TGTGCCAGCTCACCACCGGGACAGGGGGCAAGCAATGAGCAGTTCTTC. This encodes CASSPPGQGASNEQFF. Filled out from reference TRBV18 and TRBJ2-1, the complete variable domain reads NAGVMQNPRHLVRRRGQEARLRCSPMKGHSHVYWYRQLPEEGLKFMVYLQKENIIDESGMPKERFSAEFPKEGPSILRIQQVVRGDSAAYFCASSPPGQGASNEQFFGPGTRLTVL.